These T cell receptor beta chains were read from a single sample in a study of blood T cell repertoires in COVID-19. The data were produced by immunoSEQ multiplex PCR, yet TCRdb's version contains in-frame clones alone and is incomplete. Of roughly 250,000 clones listed, approximately 90% are singletons. The sample comprised PBMCs or T cells enriched from blood (not recorded which). Source of these receptors: a human donor in a cohort exposed to, infected with or recovered from COVID-19 (not recorded which). The donor label of this sample is uncertain. The CDR3 runs from the conserved cysteine through the conserved F or W. A D gene is named only where the DNA matches it firmly. Size is omitted from some rows. Given values are once, few, many or a class for expanded clones.

size,J,D,V,CDR3,DNA
.,TRBJ2-7,.,TRBV7-2,CASSLGGRYEQYF,TGTGCCAGCAGCTTAGGGGGCAGGTACGAGCAGTACTTC
.,TRBJ1-2,.,TRBV2,CASSELRVEYGYTF,TGTGCCAGCAGTGAACTCAGGGTTGAATATGGCTACACCTTC
.,TRBJ1-1,.,TRBV19,CASSIGLAEAFF,TGTGCCAGTAGTATAGGTCTAGCTGAAGCTTTCTTT
.,TRBJ1-2,TRBD1,TRBV10-3,CAISKSTTRTGAGYTF,TGTGCCATCTCTAAGAGTACAACCAGGACAGGGGCTGGCTACACCTTC
.,TRBJ2-2,.,TRBV9,CASSGRENTGELFF,TGTGCCAGCAGCGGGAGGGAGAACACCGGGGAGCTGTTTTTT
.,TRBJ1-1,.,TRBV7-9,CASSSDSKNTEAFF,TGTGCCAGCAGCTCGGACTCCAAGAACACTGAAGCTTTCTTT
.,TRBJ2-1,TRBD1,TRBV13,CASSLRKTGGNEQFF,TGTGCCAGCAGCTTGAGGAAGACAGGGGGAAATGAGCAGTTCTTC
.,TRBJ1-2,.,TRBV10-1,CASSGQMEGGNYGYTF,TGCGCCAGCAGTGGGCAGATGGAGGGAGGAAACTATGGCTACACCTTC
.,TRBJ2-2,.,TRBV5-6,CASSTGSGTGELFF,TGTGCCAGCAGCACGGGTTCCGGCACCGGGGAGCTGTTTTTT
.,TRBJ1-6,TRBD1,TRBV5-4,CASTPEGQINSPLHF,TGTGCCAGCACCCCCGAGGGACAGATAAATTCACCCCTCCACTTT
.,TRBJ1-5,.,TRBV7-3,CASSLPGQPQHF,TGTGCCAGCAGCTTACCAGGACAGCCCCAGCATTTT
.,TRBJ2-7,.,TRBV3-1/TRBV3-2,CASSQGLRQTEQYF,TGTGCCAGCAGCCAAGGGTTACGACAGACCGAGCAGTACTTC
once,TRBJ2-1,TRBD1,TRBV5-1,CASSLALDRGGSEQFF,TGCGCCAGCAGCTTGGCTCTCGACAGGGGCGGTTCAGAGCAGTTCTTC
once,TRBJ1-4,TRBD1,TRBV28,CASRGPGQGLGEKLFF,TGTGCCAGCAGAGGTCCGGGACAGGGACTTGGGGAAAAACTGTTTTTT
.,TRBJ2-5,.,TRBV24-1,CATSDQKGTLSFETQYF,TGTGCCACCAGTGATCAAAAAGGGACACTATCTTTTGAGACCCAGTACTTC
.,TRBJ1-4,.,TRBV7-9,CASSTHPSWEKLFF,TGTGCCAGCAGCACCCATCCTAGTTGGGAAAAACTGTTTTTT
.,TRBJ2-7,.,TRBV6-5,CASNGRGSYEQYF,TGTGCCAGCAATGGCCGGGGCTCCTACGAGCAGTACTTC
.,TRBJ1-2,.,TRBV4-1,CATHGVLGYGYTF,TGCGCCACCCACGGGGTACTCGGCTATGGCTACACCTTC
.,TRBJ1-1,TRBD1,TRBV19,CASQSGTGREAFF,TGTGCCAGTCAATCCGGGACAGGGCGTGAAGCTTTCTTT
.,TRBJ1-1,.,TRBV18,CASSPGVNTEAFF,TGTGCCAGCTCACCGGGCGTTAACACTGAAGCTTTCTTT
.,TRBJ2-2,TRBD1,TRBV19,CASSPRTGFANTGELFF,TGTGCCAGTAGTCCCCGGACAGGGTTCGCCAACACCGGGGAGCTGTTTTTT
.,TRBJ2-7,.,TRBV30,CACKEGQEQYF,TGTGCCTGTAAAGAGGGTCAGGAGCAGTACTTC
.,TRBJ1-2,.,TRBV28,CASTPPEGRGGYTF,TGTGCCAGCACCCCACCCGAGGGTCGGGGTGGCTACACCTTC
once,TRBJ1-5,TRBD1,TRBV9,CASSAGGQNQPQHF,TGTGCCAGCAGCGCCGGGGGACAGAATCAGCCCCAGCATTTT
few,TRBJ1-2,TRBD1,TRBV18,CASSPGGGLYGYTF,TGTGCCAGCTCACCTGGAGGGGGCCTATATGGCTACACCTTC
.,TRBJ1-6,.,TRBV18,CASSPLQGGESPLHF,TGTGCCAGCTCACCATTACAGGGAGGGGAATCACCCCTCCACTTT
.,TRBJ1-4,TRBD1,TRBV30,CAWRIQGALQKLFF,TGTGCCTGGAGGATACAGGGGGCCCTTCAAAAACTGTTTTTT
.,TRBJ2-7,TRBD1,TRBV5-1,CASSLDRGQEQYF,TGCGCCAGCAGCCTGGACAGGGGGCAGGAGCAGTACTTC
.,TRBJ1-6,.,TRBV11-2,CASSLVEGSPLHF,TGTGCCAGCAGCTTAGTTGAGGGTTCACCCCTCCACTTT
.,TRBJ1-1,.,TRBV19,CASTNFPTTAFF,TGTGCCAGTACCAACTTTCCGACAACAGCTTTCTTT
.,TRBJ1-3,.,TRBV18,CASSPLIGRAGNTIYF,TGTGCCAGCTCACCGCTTATCGGGAGGGCCGGAAACACCATATATTTT
.,TRBJ1-3,.,TRBV6-5,CASSEGRGNTIYF,TGTGCCAGCTCTGAGGGTCGTGGAAACACCATATATTTT
.,TRBJ2-7,TRBD2,TRBV4-1,CASSQESGAGAKSYEQYF,TGCGCCAGCAGCCAAGAGAGCGGAGCGGGGGCCAAATCCTACGAGCAGTACTTC
once,TRBJ2-1,.,TRBV6-1,CASSEVAGSYNEQFF,TGTGCCAGCAGTGAAGTGGCGGGCTCCTACAATGAGCAGTTCTTC
.,TRBJ1-1,TRBD1,TRBV9,CASSVATGATEAFF,TGTGCCAGCAGCGTAGCTACAGGGGCCACTGAAGCTTTCTTT
.,TRBJ1-5,.,TRBV19,CASREGGNQPQHF,TGTGCCAGCCGAGAGGGGGGCAATCAGCCCCAGCATTTT
.,TRBJ1-1,.,TRBV29-1,CSVDGRGNTEAFF,TGCAGCGTCGATGGTCGGGGGAACACTGAAGCTTTCTTT
.,TRBJ2-3,TRBD1,TRBV6-5,CASSYETGTDTQYF,TGTGCCAGCAGTTACGAGACAGGGACAGATACGCAGTATTTT
.,TRBJ1-1,TRBD1,TRBV6-5,CASRDRGDEAFF,TGTGCCAGCAGGGACAGGGGTGATGAAGCTTTCTTT
.,TRBJ2-2,.,TRBV11-3,CASSSTGGFVKTGELFF,TGTGCCAGCAGCTCCACTGGGGGGTTCGTAAAAACCGGGGAGCTGTTTTTT
.,TRBJ2-7,.,TRBV2,CASSVTSLYEQYF,TGTGCCAGCAGTGTTACTAGCCTGTACGAGCAGTACTTC
.,TRBJ1-1,.,TRBV6-5,CASRQGAEAFF,TGTGCCAGCAGACAGGGAGCTGAAGCTTTCTTT
few,TRBJ1-6,.,TRBV3-1/TRBV3-2,CASSQDGQGQSPLHF,TGTGCCAGCAGCCAAGACGGTCAGGGGCAGTCACCCCTCCACTTT
.,TRBJ1-4,.,TRBV25-1,CASSGAREKLFF,TGTGCCAGCAGTGGGGCCCGTGAAAAACTGTTTTTT
.,TRBJ2-1,TRBD2,TRBV7-2,CASRRTSGGVIDNEQFF,TGTGCCAGCAGGCGGACTAGCGGGGGGGTTATAGACAATGAGCAGTTCTTC
.,TRBJ2-2,TRBD2,TRBV7-3,CASSSAPRAGETGELFF,TGTGCCAGCAGCTCCGCCCCGCGGGCGGGGGAAACCGGGGAGCTGTTTTTT
.,TRBJ2-7,.,TRBV20-1,CSASSGVVYEQYF,TGCAGTGCTAGTTCCGGGGTGGTCTACGAGCAGTACTTC
.,TRBJ1-4,.,TRBV19,CASSLQGSTNEKLFF,TGTGCCAGTTCTCTTCAGGGGTCAACTAATGAAAAACTGTTTTTT
.,TRBJ1-3,TRBD1,TRBV19,CASKFDRGPTGNTIYF,TGTGCCAGTAAGTTCGACAGGGGGCCGACTGGAAACACCATATATTTT
.,TRBJ1-2,.,TRBV5-1,CASKAPGWGPGRGSYGYTF,TGCGCCAGCAAAGCTCCAGGGTGGGGGCCAGGCCGAGGGAGCTATGGCTACACCTTC
.,TRBJ1-2,.,TRBV7-2,CASSLSTRGVSLYGYTF,TGTGCCAGCAGCTTATCCACAAGGGGCGTTAGTCTCTATGGCTACACCTTC
.,TRBJ1-4,.,TRBV19,CASSPGGGKLFF,TGTGCCAGTAGCCCCGGGGGAGGAAAACTGTTTTTT
.,TRBJ1-5,.,TRBV9,CASAVGLEQPQHF,TGTGCCAGCGCCGTGGGGCTGGAGCAGCCCCAGCATTTT
.,TRBJ1-2,TRBD1,TRBV9,CASSVGQGAVPLKGYTF,TGTGCCAGCAGCGTAGGTCAGGGGGCAGTGCCCCTTAAGGGCTACACCTTC
.,TRBJ2-1,TRBD2,TRBV6-4,CASSDSAGGHNEQFF,TGTGCCAGCAGTGACTCGGCGGGGGGGCACAATGAGCAGTTCTTC
.,TRBJ1-2,TRBD1,TRBV7-2,CASSLEAGGSITF,TGTGCCAGCAGCTTAGAGGCAGGGGGTTCAATCACCTTC
once,TRBJ1-2,.,TRBV9,CASSVQQGSYGYTF,TGTGCCAGCAGCGTCCAACAGGGTTCCTATGGCTACACCTTC
.,TRBJ1-3,.,TRBV7-8,CASREGRVSGNTIYF,TGTGCCAGCAGGGAGGGACGGGTCTCTGGAAACACCATATATTTT